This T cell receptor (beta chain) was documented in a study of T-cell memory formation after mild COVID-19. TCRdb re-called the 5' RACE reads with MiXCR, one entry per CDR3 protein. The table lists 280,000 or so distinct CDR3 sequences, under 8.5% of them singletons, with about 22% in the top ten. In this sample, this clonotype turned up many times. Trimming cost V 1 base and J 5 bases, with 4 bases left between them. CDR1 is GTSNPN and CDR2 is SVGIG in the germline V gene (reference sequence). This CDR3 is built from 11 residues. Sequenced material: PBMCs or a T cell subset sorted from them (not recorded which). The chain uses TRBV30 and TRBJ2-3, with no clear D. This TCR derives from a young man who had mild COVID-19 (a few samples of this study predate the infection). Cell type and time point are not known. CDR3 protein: CAWSAEDTQYF. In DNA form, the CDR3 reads TGTGCCTGGAGTGCAGAAGATACGCAGTATTTT.